This passage covers 32 T cell receptor beta chains from one sample sequenced in a study of blood T cell repertoires in COVID-19 (dated by TCRdb to about 2020). The library relied on the immunoSEQ multiplex PCR assay. This immuneACCESS table, as held by TCRdb, lists in-frame sequences with V and J called but not all clones. Of the missing ones, under half trace to an unresolved V gene in checked studies; the others have no known cause. For this sample the table gives over 200,000 clones, of which roughly 84% were detected only once. Clones ranked in the top ten supply 1.5% to 2% of the sample. Sample: peripheral blood. The receptor source for this set is a man aged 40-55 years with active or convalescent COVID-19.

The chain uses TRBV10-1 and TRBJ1-3; D call uncertain. The CDR3 has 16 residues. Germline V gene data show CDR1 as WNHNN and CDR2 as SYGVQD (reference sequence). Trimming removed 2 bases at V and 2 bases at J, with 13 bases between. Here the CDR3 reads CASSERLPGAGNTIYF. For the CDR3, the DNA is TGCGCCAGCAGTGAGCGACTTCCCGGGGCTGGAAACACCATATATTTT.

The CDR3 loop is CASGGTAGVSEQFF. The CDR3 nucleotides are TGTGCCAGCGGGGGGACAGCAGGGGTGAGTGAGCAGTTCTTC. The chain combines TRBV2 with TRBJ2-1; weak D call: TRBD1 (7 bases). The CDR3 contains 14 residues. The germline CDR1 and CDR2 sequences are SNHLY and FYNNEI. Deletions cut 8 bases from V and 9 bases from J, with 20 bases between.

V gene TRBV28 combines with J gene TRBJ2-3; D is undetermined. This CDR3 has 15 residues. V was trimmed by 5 bases and J by 0 bases, leaving 12 bases between them. CDR1 is MDHEN, CDR2 SYDVKM, per germline. The CDR3 spells CASSMSGTSTDTQYF. DNA for the CDR3: TGTGCCAGCAGTATGTCGGGTACTAGCACAGATACGCAGTATTTT. Variable domain in full (rest from reference TRBV28 and TRBJ2-3): DVKVTQSSRYLVKRTGEKVFLECVQDMDHENMFWYRQDPGLGLRLIYFSYDVKMKEKGDIPEGYSVSREKKERFSLILESASTNQTSMYLCASSMSGTSTDTQYFGPGTRLTVL.

The V call is TRBV4-2, the J call TRBJ1-2, with TRBD1 identical over 11 bases. The germline V gene encodes CDR1 LGHNA and CDR2 YNFKEQ. Losses at the gene ends were 4 bases for V and 4 bases for J; bases not matched to a gene: 8. This CDR3 has 16 amino acids. CDR3 coding DNA: TGTGCCAGCAGCCGAGGACAGGGGGCAGGGGGCTATGGCTACACCTTC. Encoded protein: CASSRGQGAGGYGYTF.

CDR3 nucleotide sequence: TGTGCCAGCAGCCTAAGGACTAGCGGGCACACAGATACGCAGTATTTT. Its protein is CASSLRTSGHTDTQYF. The chain combines TRBV7-8 with TRBJ2-3; 11 bases map to TRBD2. CDR1 and CDR2 from the germline V gene are SGHVS and FQNEAQ. CDR3 size: 16 residues. Trimming cost V 5 bases and J 2 bases; bases outside gene matches: 6.

This chain links TRBV9 with TRBJ2-7; D is possibly TRBD1 (8 bases). The CDR3 consists of 14 residues. Trimming took 3 bases from V and 3 from J, leaving 13 bases between them. The V gene's germline CDR1 is SGDLS and CDR2 YYNGEE. The CDR3 coding sequence is TGTGCCAGCAGCGGATACAGGGGGGGCTACGAGCAGTACTTC. Amino acids: CASSGYRGGYEQYF.

The chain uses TRBV6-5 and TRBJ2-7, with a tentative D call TRBD2 (6 bases). V lost 6 bases to trimming and J lost 0 bases, with 9 bases between them. Germline V gene sequence: CDR1 MNHEY, CDR2 SVGAGI. CDR3 size: 13 residues. CDR3 in amino acids: CASRRGNSYEQYF. The CDR3 coding sequence is TGTGCCAGCAGACGGGGGAACTCCTACGAGCAGTACTTC.

The chain couples TRBV5-6 to TRBJ1-1; D gene uncertain. Trimming removed 3 bases from V and 2 bases from J, with 11 bases in between. The V gene's germline CDR1 is SGHDT and CDR2 YYEEEE. CDR3 size: 14 residues. CDR3 DNA sequence: TGTGCCAGCAGCTCTCTGGGCAGTAACACTGAAGCTTTCTTT. It translates to CASSSLGSNTEAFF.

The chain recombines TRBV19 with TRBJ1-1; D not resolved. The germline V gene encodes CDR1 LNHDA and CDR2 SQIVND (reference sequence). Trimming left V 5 bases short and J 0 bases short, with 7 bases between. The CDR3 loop spans 13 amino acids. CDR3 protein: CASSQAVNTEAFF. CDR3 nucleotide sequence: TGTGCCAGTAGTCAAGCGGTGAACACTGAAGCTTTCTTT.

This chain connects TRBV29-1 to TRBJ2-7; 10 nucleotides line up with TRBD1. The V gene's germline CDR1 is SQVTM and CDR2 ANQGSEA. J was trimmed by 3 bases and V by 3 bases; bases with no gene match: 11. This CDR3 is 16 amino acids long. In nucleotides, the CDR3 is TGCAGCGTTGATGGTCGGGGACAGGGGCTTCTCTACGAGCAGTACTTC. This codes for CSVDGRGQGLLYEQYF.

The DNA of the CDR3 is TGTGCCAGCAGTTACTCTCAGACAGAGCTGAACACTGAAGCTTTCTTT. It codes for CASSYSQTELNTEAFF. This chain links TRBV6-6 with TRBJ1-1; D possibly corresponds to TRBD1 (5 bases). Germline assignment: CDR1 MNHNY and CDR2 SVGAGI (reference sequence). V shed 0 bases and J shed 0 bases, with 11 bases lying between them. This CDR3 has 16 residues.

The rearrangement joins TRBV27 to TRBJ2-1; TRBD2 aligns across 8 bases. This CDR3 is 14 amino acids long. CDR1 and CDR2 (germline): MNHEY, SMNVEV (reference sequence). The V segment lost 5 bases and the J segment 6 bases; nucleotides outside the gene matches: 6. The CDR3 DNA reads TGTGCCAGCAGTCGGCTAGCGGGTATCAATGAGCAGTTCTTC. Amino acids: CASSRLAGINEQFF.

This chain joins TRBV27 and TRBJ2-1; D is undetermined. This CDR3 region has 12 residues. The germline gives CDR1 MNHEY, CDR2 SMNVEV (reference sequence). V lost 3 bases to trimming and J lost 10 bases, with 10 bases between them. CDR3 residues: CASSFGSHEQFF. DNA for the CDR3: TGTGCCAGCAGTTTCGGGTCGCACGAGCAGTTCTTC.

The chain carries TRBV30 and TRBJ1-3, with D unresolved. This CDR3 comprises 12 residues. Deletions cut 2 bases from V and 5 bases from J, with 7 bases between. CDR1 GTSNPN and CDR2 SVGIG come from the germline V gene (reference sequence). The CDR3 region has the DNA TGTGCCTGGAGTTTATTCCGAAACACCATATATTTT. Translated: CAWSLFRNTIYF.

This clone was observed once. The chain uses TRBV5-1 and TRBJ2-1; 10 bases align to TRBD1. V lost 4 bases and J lost 7; bases outside the gene matches: 5. The CDR3 is 14 residues long. Per germline, CDR1 SGHRS and CDR2 YFSETQ. CDR3 sequence: CASSGDRGGNEQFF. Here the CDR3 DNA reads TGCGCCAGCAGCGGGGACAGGGGAGGGAATGAGCAGTTCTTC. Filled out from reference TRBV5-1 and TRBJ2-1, the complete variable domain reads KAGVTQTPRYLIKTRGQQVTLSCSPISGHRSVSWYQQTPGQGLQFLFEYFSETQRNKGNFPGRFSGRQFSNSRSEMNVSTLELGDSALYLCASSGDRGGNEQFFGPGTRLTVL.

The V and J genes are TRBV19 and TRBJ1-1, with 9 bases fitting TRBD1. Germline CDR1 is LNHDA and CDR2 is SQIVND (reference sequence). This CDR3 has 17 amino acids. The V segment lost 5 bases and the J segment 1 base; nucleotides outside the gene matches: 11. The CDR3 here is CASSSGTGRLANTEAFF. In DNA form, the CDR3 reads TGTGCCAGTAGTTCCGGGACAGGGAGGTTAGCGAACACTGAAGCTTTCTTT.

V and J are TRBV27 and TRBJ2-7; D perhaps matches TRBD2 (6 bases). The germline V gene has CDR1 MNHEY and CDR2 SMNVEV (reference sequence). The CDR3 runs to 14 residues. Trimming cost V 5 bases and J 2 bases, with 13 bases left between them. The CDR3 loop is CASSPGTAPYEQYF. The DNA for the CDR3 is TGTGCCAGCAGTCCCGGGACTGCCCCCTACGAGCAGTACTTC.

This chain links TRBV14 with TRBJ1-3; 7 nucleotides match TRBD1. The CDR3 covers 16 residues. Germline V gene data show CDR1 as SGHDN and CDR2 as FVKESK. The ends lost 4 bases at V and 2 bases at J; junction bases unmatched: 8. The CDR3 loop is CASSPRYRGAGNTIYF. In DNA, the CDR3 is TGTGCCAGCAGCCCCAGATACAGGGGAGCTGGAAACACCATATATTTT.

The V call is TRBV21-1, the J call TRBJ2-2; the table assigns TRBD2, which was not confirmed against the DNA. TRBV21-1 is a recognized pseudogene. CDR3 length: 17 residues. CDR3: CASSDIRLAVVGGELFF. The CDR3 DNA reads as TGTGCCAGCAGCGATATCCGACTAGCGGTCGTAGGTGGGGAGCTGTTTTTT.

This rearrangement joins TRBV30 to TRBJ2-4, with D tentatively TRBD2 (6 bases). The CDR3 sequence is 14 residues long. Germline CDR1 and CDR2: GTSNPN and SVGIG (reference sequence). Trimming took 2 bases from V and 7 from J, leaving 15 bases between them. In nucleotides, the CDR3 is TGTGCCTGGAGTTCGGGCCGCGGAGGGAACATTCAGTACTTC. As protein: CAWSSGRGGNIQYF.

The chain employs TRBV6-9 and TRBJ2-3; no reliable D call. Germline V gives CDR1 MNHGY, CDR2 SVAAGI. Trimming took off 8 bases at V and 0 bases at J, with 9 bases between the two ends. CDR3 size: 13 residues. The CDR3 DNA follows: TGTGCCAGCCCCAGACATAGCACAGATACGCAGTATTTT. It is translated as CASPRHSTDTQYF.

This chain links TRBV19 with TRBJ2-7; 7 bases map to TRBD1. CDR1 and CDR2 from the germline V gene are LNHDA and SQIVND (reference sequence). CDR3 length: 13 amino acids. The J segment lost 4 bases and the V segment lost 1 base, leaving 1 base of the junction unmatched. DNA for the CDR3: TGTGCCAGTAGTATAGGGGACAGATACGAGCAGTACTTC. This gives the protein CASSIGDRYEQYF.

The chain's CDR3 is CASSQAVPGQGAEETQYF. The CDR3 DNA sequence: TGCGCCAGCAGCCAGGCAGTCCCGGGACAGGGGGCAGAAGAGACCCAGTACTTC. V is TRBV4-1 and J is TRBJ2-5, with 12 bases fitting TRBD1. Trimming cost V 3 bases and J 3 bases; bases outside gene matches: 11. CDR3 length: 18 residues. Germline V gene lookup returns CDR1 MGHRA and CDR2 YSYEKL.

The chain carries TRBV19 and TRBJ1-5; the D is unclear. The CDR3 covers 18 residues. CDR1 is LNHDA and CDR2 is SQIVND in the germline V gene (reference sequence). The ends were cut back, 5 bases at V and 1 base at J, with 21 bases in the middle. CDR3 sequence (DNA): TGTGCCAGTAGTTTCCGGCAACCGAGGCTTAGGAGCAATCAGCCCCAGCATTTT. It specifies CASSFRQPRLRSNQPQHF. The entire variable domain, with the rest obtained from reference TRBV19 and TRBJ1-5, is as follows: DGGITQSPKYLFRKEGQNVTLSCEQNLNHDAMYWYRQDPGQGLRLIYYSQIVNDFQKGDIAEGYSVSREKKESFPLTVTSAQKNPTAFYLCASSFRQPRLRSNQPQHFGDGTRLSIL.

In its sample, this clone was seen once. This rearrangement joins TRBV5-1 to TRBJ2-3, with 8 nucleotides matching TRBD1. CDR3 length equals 14 residues. Per germline, CDR1 SGHRS and CDR2 YFSETQ. V shed 10 bases and J 3 bases; nucleotides not matched to a gene: 10. Written as DNA, the CDR3 is TGCGCCGGCGCCCGGGACAGGCTTACAGATACGCAGTATTTT. It codes for CAGARDRLTDTQYF.

The chain recombines TRBV5-1 with TRBJ2-3, with 10 bases aligning to TRBD1. Germline lookup yields CDR1 SGHRS and CDR2 YFSETQ. With 4 bases clipped from V and 5 bases from J, the junction kept 7 bases outside the gene matches. The CDR3 totals 15 residues. CDR3 nucleotides: TGCGCCAGCAGCCTGCGACAGGGGGCGGAAGATACGCAGTATTTT. It is translated as CASSLRQGAEDTQYF.

The chain uses TRBV6-5 and TRBJ2-3; a weak D match, TRBD2 (5 bases). CDR1 is MNHEY, CDR2 SVGAGI, per germline. The CDR3 totals 16 residues. V was clipped by 2 bases and J by 2 bases, with 14 bases between them. The CDR3 coding sequence is TGTGCCAGCAGTTACCAGTGGGAGAGAAACACAGATACGCAGTATTTT. This codes for CASSYQWERNTDTQYF.

The genes are TRBV6-2 or TRBV6-3 and TRBJ1-2; D might be TRBD1 (5 bases). Germline lookup yields CDR1 MNHEY and CDR2 SVGEGT. The CDR3 loop spans 16 amino acids. Trimming removed 0 bases at V and 5 bases at J, with 16 bases between. The CDR3 sequence is CASSYSMAGLRYGYTF. The CDR3 DNA sequence: TGTGCCAGCAGTTACTCGATGGCGGGACTTCGATATGGCTACACCTTC.

The chain links TRBV19 to TRBJ1-2, with 12 nucleotides matching TRBD1. V lost 7 bases and J lost 4; bases outside the gene matches: 10. Germline CDR1 reads LNHDA; CDR2 reads SQIVND (reference sequence). The CDR3 contains 16 residues. CDR3 loop: CASTGGQGAQGYGYTF. CDR3 nucleotide sequence: TGTGCCAGTACAGGGGGACAGGGGGCGCAGGGCTATGGCTACACCTTC.

The J gene is TRBJ1-6, the V gene TRBV30, with TRBD1 matching 7 bases. CDR3 length: 14 amino acids. Germline V gives CDR1 GTSNPN, CDR2 SVGIG (reference sequence). The V gene end was trimmed by 7 bases and the J gene end by 10 bases; junction bases not matched to a gene: 13. The CDR3 region is CASSSTGRGSPLHF. The CDR3 nucleotides read TGTGCCTCGAGCTCGACAGGGAGAGGGTCACCCCTCCACTTT.

The rearrangement links TRBV27 to TRBJ2-3, with 12 bases that match TRBD1. There are 15 residues in the CDR3. Per germline, CDR1 MNHEY and CDR2 SMNVEV (reference sequence). Germline trimming cut 8 bases from V and 5 bases from J; bases unmatched to any gene: 8. CDR3 DNA: TGTGCCAGCCCCTCCGGGACAGGGGGCATAGATACGCAGTATTTT. Translated: CASPSGTGGIDTQYF.

The chain uses TRBV2 and TRBJ1-1; no definite D call. This CDR3 has 13 amino acids. V was cut by 7 bases and J by 5 bases, with 14 bases left in between. Germline V CDR1 and CDR2: SNHLY, FYNNEI. CDR3 nucleotides: TGTGCCAGCATCCGTCAGGTGGTAACTGAAGCTTTCTTT. This sequence encodes CASIRQVVTEAFF.